A selection of T cell receptor beta chains follows, all from one sample in a study of cytomegalovirus exposure and HLA in healthy donors. Profiling relied on immunoSEQ multiplex PCR, and the TCRdb table lists in-frame clones only, not all of them. The data contain fewer than 95,000 clones, 60% to 75% of them singletons. Source material: PBMCs. The receptors originated from a woman aged 40 to 50 in good health and CMV-seropositive. Both conserved end residues are part of each CDR3. Each record gives: V gene, J gene, clone size, D gene, CDR3 DNA, CDR3 protein. D genes are given only for firm matches. The size entry is marked missing in some rows and otherwise reads once, few, many or a size class.

TRBV7-2	TRBJ1-4	.	.	TGTGCCAGCAGCTTAGGGGTTTCGGGGGGAGGCGAAAAACTGTTTTTT	CASSLGVSGGGEKLFF
TRBV7-2	TRBJ1-2	.	TRBD1	TGTGCCAGCAGCTTAGGGGACAGACCTGGCTACACCTTC	CASSLGDRPGYTF
TRBV5-4	TRBJ2-2	.	.	TGTGCCAGCAGCGTTCCAGGGTGGACCGGGGAGCTGTTTTTT	CASSVPGWTGELFF
TRBV6-1	TRBJ1-5	once	.	TGTGCCAGCAGTGAAATCGGGGTTAGGCAGCCCCAGCATTTT	CASSEIGVRQPQHF
TRBV6-1	TRBJ1-5	.	TRBD1	TGTGCCAGCAGTGCCCGGGACAGGGTCGGGCAGCCCCAGCATTTT	CASSARDRVGQPQHF
TRBV27	TRBJ2-7	.	.	TGTGCCAGCAGTTTGACAGAAACCTACGAGCAGTACTTC	CASSLTETYEQYF
TRBV29-1	TRBJ1-5	.	.	TGCAGCGTTGACGCAGGGGGCAATCAGCCCCAGCATTTT	CSVDAGGNQPQHF
TRBV6-6	TRBJ2-7	.	.	TGTGCCAGCAGTTTTGACCGGGACTACGAGCAGTACTTC	CASSFDRDYEQYF
TRBV6-5	TRBJ1-1	.	.	TGTGCCAGCAGTTACTCGATTACAGGGAACACTGAAGCTTTCTTT	CASSYSITGNTEAFF
TRBV5-4	TRBJ2-1	.	.	TGTGCCAGCAGCCCCGGGATAAGTGAACGGAGTGAGCAGTTCTTC	CASSPGISERSEQFF
TRBV5-1	TRBJ2-5	.	.	TGCGCCAGCAGCTTCGCCCGGGACACCTCCCCGGAGACCCAGTACTTC	CASSFARDTSPETQYF